This TCR beta chain came from a study of cytomegalovirus exposure and HLA in healthy donors. Study-wide context: Unique TCR beta sequences numbering some 120 million came from 150 million to 200 million T cells in an earlier analysis.

Study-level points and caveats: Apparent HLA restriction characterized most CMV-associated TCR beta chains in a later analysis.

The PCR ran on 60 Vbeta and 13 Jbeta primers. Data came from immunoSEQ multiplex PCR; TCRdb stores just in-frame clones and leaves some out. The sample has fewer than 110,000 clones; roughly 80% are singletons. Remarks on this clone: Its cognate antigen is unknown.

The clonotype was recovered from a man aged 45-65 years in good health and CMV-seropositive. The sequenced material came from PBMCs.

DNA of the CDR3: TGTGCCAGCAGCTCCATTGGGGGACAGGGTCGCAATGAGCAGTTCTTC. Its translation: CASSSIGGQGRNEQFF. The rearrangement uses TRBV7-3 and TRBJ2-1; 9 bases are a match to TRBD1. Germline loops: CDR1 SGHTA, CDR2 FQGTGA. J was trimmed by 6 bases and V by 4 bases; bases with no gene match: 10. This CDR3 contains 16 residues.